This record looks at one TCR beta chain sequence and its context. The CDR3 covers 15 residues. The V and J ends lost 5 bases and 3 bases respectively, with 14 bases between them. Germline CDR1 SGHAT, CDR2 FQNNGV. The source of the sample is a study of shared clonotypes between healthy human individuals. About the research overall: The cohort had a couple of women and three men, ages 18 to 49.

The assay was immunoSEQ multiplex PCR, and TCRdb's table has in-frame clones only and misses some. Altogether about 1 million clones are present, around 75% being singletons, with the ten largest covering about 1.5%. This receptor was identified in a man younger than 35 in good health. The chain couples TRBV11-2 to TRBJ1-3; no definite D call. Sequenced material: memory CD4+ T cells sorted from blood. Subset noted: CD45RA-negative fraction. The DNA for the CDR3 is TGTGCCAGCAGCGTTAATGCGGGTGTTGGAAACACCATATATTTT. Translated: CASSVNAGVGNTIYF.